This T cell receptor (beta chain) was sequenced during a study of blood T cell repertoires in COVID-19. Study-wide background: From T cells, B-cell-depleted T cells, or PBMCs came the material, which was cDNA or gDNA.

Between the trimmed V and J ends, which lost 4 bases and 0 bases, there was a span of 14 bases. The CDR3 sequence is 15 residues long. Germline lookup yields CDR1 SQVTM and CDR2 ANQGSEA. Per the original data handling: Estimated nucleated cell counts came from reference gene primer amplification. The repertoire was sequenced with immunoSEQ multiplex PCR; TCRdb's copy has only in-frame clones and lacks some. V and J calls plus clone size are reproduced from that table; the DNA served to infer D and trimming. Among 90,000 to 150,000 clones listed, roughly 80% were seen once. The rearrangement links TRBV29-1 to TRBJ2-3, with D possibly TRBD1 on 6 matching bases. This TCR derives from a middle-aged man with acute or convalescent COVID-19. Sequenced material: peripheral blood. The CDR3 reads CSVGMDSASTDTQYF. For the CDR3, the DNA is TGCAGCGTTGGAATGGACAGCGCTAGCACAGATACGCAGTATTTT.